This T cell receptor beta chain was retrieved from a study of regulatory T cells in long-lasting Graves disease. CDR3 regions were amplified by Arm-PCR using iRepertoire HTBI primers to build TCR beta libraries. TCRdb passed the multiplex PCR reads through MiXCR, listing each CDR3 protein once. The table shows about 540,000 distinct CDR3 sequences, with about 13% occurring only once. Time point indicated: newly diagnosed GD, antithyroid drugs for less than 3 months. Generation of the TCR library employed RNA extracted from PBMCs. This clonotype was seen many times. V lost 4 bases and J lost 3, with 18 bases in between. Germline V lookup: CDR1 MNHEY, CDR2 SMNVEV (reference sequence). There are 16 residues in the CDR3. This same sample was also part of a study on T cells in Graves' hyperthyroidism and ophthalmopathy.

The sequenced sample was peripheral blood mononuclear cells (PBMCs), obtained at new diagnosis, from a patient treated with antithyroid drugs. The chain combines TRBV27 with TRBJ1-2; a weak D match, TRBD1 (5 bases). This receptor was taken from a man aged 25-45 years with Graves disease. The CDR3, as DNA: TGTGCCAGCAGTTCTCCTTTCCTGAGGGGACACTATGGCTACACCTTC. Its protein product is CASSSPFLRGHYGYTF.